This T cell receptor beta chain appears in the sequencing data of a study of cytomegalovirus exposure and HLA in healthy donors. Study-wide points: Associated with HLA alleles at 0.05 false discovery rate in a later analysis were around 17,000 TCR beta sequences. Investigators reported around 150 TCR beta chains as tied to cytomegalovirus.

The PCR had 60 Vbeta and 13 Jbeta primers. Only in-frame clones appear in the TCRdb table, and some are missing; sequencing was by immunoSEQ multiplex PCR. The sample lists under 150,000 clones; 55% to 75% were seen once. In the case of this clone: The target antigen is unknown.

The CDR3 contains 13 residues. Germline trimming cut 6 bases from V and 4 bases from J; bases unmatched to any gene: 3. The V gene's germline CDR1 is MNHNS and CDR2 SASEGT. The rearrangement joins TRBV6-1 to TRBJ1-5; 7 nucleotides agree with TRBD1. Specimen: PBMCs. The TCR comes from a human donor in good health. The CDR3 is CASRRQGNQPQHF. The CDR3, as DNA: TGTGCCAGCAGACGACAGGGTAATCAGCCCCAGCATTTT.